The clone carrying this T cell receptor (beta chain) was seen a few times. This sample was taken from a study of T cells after yellow fever vaccination. Germline V gene data show CDR1 as DFQATT and CDR2 as SNEGSKA (reference sequence). The CDR3 is 14 amino acids. Trimming took 6 bases from V and 0 from J, leaving 12 bases between them. Conversion of TCR transcripts into cDNA relied on 5'RACE template switching, which added a universal primer site and UMIs. TCRdb processed the 5' RACE reads anew with MiXCR; each CDR3 protein has one entry. The sample has fewer than 350,000 distinct CDR3 sequences, about 3.5% seen once.

The chain carries TRBV20-1 and TRBJ1-3; D is unresolved. The sample consisted of PBMCs, taken on the day of the yellow fever booster vaccination. The source of this sequence is a man younger than 35 who received the YFV17D yellow fever vaccine. The CDR3 loop reads CSAQDTSSGNTIYF. CDR3 bases: TGCAGTGCCCAAGATACCAGCTCTGGAAACACCATATATTTT.